A single sample gave rise to the 13 T cell receptor beta chains below, sequenced in a study of blood T cell repertoires in COVID-19. Profiling relied on immunoSEQ multiplex PCR, and the TCRdb table lists in-frame clones only, not all of them. The sample includes some 65,000 clones, over 85% of them seen just once. The material sequenced was peripheral blood. These receptors were obtained from a man aged 55 to 69 with acute or convalescent COVID-19.

The chain joins TRBV5-4 to TRBJ2-2; 8 bases match TRBD2. CDR3 length: 19 residues. The germline CDR1 and CDR2 sequences are SGHNT and YYREEE (reference sequence). The V segment lost 4 bases and the J segment 3 bases; nucleotides outside the gene matches: 17. The CDR3 protein is CASSLLLLTAGAYTGELFF. In DNA, the CDR3 is TGTGCCAGCAGCCTACTCCTATTAACAGCGGGGGCTTACACCGGGGAGCTGTTTTTT.

This clone showed up many times. The chain carries TRBV6-1 and TRBJ2-7; the match to TRBD2 covers 8 bases. The CDR3 runs 19 residues. The germline CDR1 and CDR2 sequences are MNHNS and SASEGT. V lost 1 base to trimming and J lost 0 bases; unmatched junction nucleotides: 14. The CDR3 region has the DNA TGTGCCAGCAGTGAAGGCGGGGGGTTTGCTTCCTCATACTCCTACGAGCAGTACTTC. Amino acid sequence: CASSEGGGFASSYSYEQYF.

The V gene is TRBV15, the J gene TRBJ1-4; D perhaps matches TRBD1 (6 bases). V was trimmed by 8 bases and J by 0 bases, leaving 10 bases between them. Germline assignment: CDR1 LNHNV and CDR2 YYDKDF (reference sequence). The CDR3 sequence is 14 residues long. Here the CDR3 reads CATLGAATNEKLFF. CDR3 nucleotide sequence: TGTGCCACCTTGGGGGCGGCAACTAATGAAAAACTGTTTTTT.

CDR3: CALQYPADTQYF. In DNA, the CDR3 is TGTGCCTTACAATACCCCGCAGATACGCAGTATTTT. The J gene is TRBJ2-3, the V gene TRBV2; D is ambiguous. V was trimmed by 11 bases and J by 4 bases, leaving 13 bases between them. This CDR3 has 12 residues. CDR1 is SNHLY, CDR2 FYNNEI, per germline. The full variable domain, completed using reference TRBV2 and TRBJ2-3, is EPEVTQTPSHQVTQMGQEVILRCVPISNHLYFYWYRQILGQKVEFLVSFYNNEISEKSEIFDDQFSVERPDGSNFTLKIRSTKLEDSAMYFCALQYPADTQYFGPGTRLTVL.

Written as DNA, the CDR3 is TGTGCCAGCTCACCGGCGGTTGGGACAGGAATCCACGAGCAGTACTTC. Its translation is CASSPAVGTGIHEQYF. This rearrangement joins TRBV18 to TRBJ2-7; 8 bases align to TRBD1. From germline, CDR1 is KGHSH and CDR2 LQKENI. V trimming: 3 bases; J trimming: 5 bases; junction bases outside the gene matches: 12. The CDR3 is 16 residues long.

This clone was seen a single time. The rearrangement joins TRBV13 to TRBJ1-5; 7 bases match TRBD1. Per the germline V gene, CDR1 is PRHDT and CDR2 is FYEKMQ (reference sequence). The CDR3 loop spans 14 amino acids. The V gene end was trimmed by 3 bases and the J gene end by 5 bases; junction bases not matched to a gene: 4. The CDR3, as DNA: TGTGCCAGCAGCTTTAGACAGGGTTATCAGCCCCAGCATTTT. It translates to CASSFRQGYQPQHF.

The chain combines TRBV7-2 with TRBJ2-7; 8 bases map to TRBD2. This CDR3 is built from 14 residues. Germline loops: CDR1 SGHTA, CDR2 FQGNSA. Trimming removed 2 bases from V and 2 bases from J; junction bases left unmatched: 2. CDR3 residues: CASSLSGGPYEQYF. The CDR3 DNA follows: TGTGCCAGCAGCTTAAGCGGGGGTCCCTACGAGCAGTACTTC.

The chain carries TRBV4-1 and TRBJ1-4; no firm D call. Germline V gene data show CDR1 as MGHRA and CDR2 as YSYEKL. V dropped 1 base and J dropped 0 bases, with 6 bases sitting between them. The CDR3 has 15 residues. As DNA, the CDR3 is TGCGCCAGCAGCCAAGCCCGGGCAACTAATGAAAAACTGTTTTTT. This codes for CASSQARATNEKLFF.

This clone was detected once. This sequence joins TRBV29-1 and TRBJ1-1; the match to TRBD1 covers 7 bases. Germline CDR1 and CDR2: SQVTM and ANQGSEA. This CDR3 has 12 residues. V gave up 7 bases and J gave up 8 bases; unmatched junction bases: 10. The CDR3 here is CSASQGQLEAFF. The DNA for the CDR3 is TGCAGCGCGTCACAGGGGCAACTAGAAGCTTTCTTT.

The chain carries TRBV6-5 and TRBJ1-2; 9 positions agree with TRBD1. The CDR3 has 13 residues. CDR1 is MNHEY, CDR2 SVGAGI, per germline. V shed 4 bases, J shed 8 bases, and the junction held 5 bases outside the gene matches. The CDR3 loop is CASSSLTGGGYTF. For the CDR3, the DNA is TGTGCCAGCAGTTCCCTGACAGGGGGAGGCTACACCTTC.

The chain employs TRBV5-1 and TRBJ2-1; TRBD1 might be the D (7 bases). Germline lookup yields CDR1 SGHRS and CDR2 YFSETQ. V was shortened by 1 base and J by 9 bases, with 8 bases between the two germline ends. This CDR3 region has 12 residues. The CDR3 DNA reads TGCGCCAGCAGCTTGCAGGGGGGTGAGCAGTTCTTC. This sequence encodes CASSLQGGEQFF.

The chain carries TRBV5-1 and TRBJ1-2; D call uncertain. Germline V gene lookup returns CDR1 SGHRS and CDR2 YFSETQ. There are 16 residues in the CDR3. Trimming stripped 0 bases from V and 0 bases from J, with 12 bases between. The CDR3, as DNA: TGCGCCAGCAGCTTGGGGCGGTGGCTTTCTAACTATGGCTACACCTTC. Encoded protein: CASSLGRWLSNYGYTF.

The J gene is TRBJ1-1, the V gene TRBV2; TRBD1 agrees at 8 bases. CDR1 is SNHLY and CDR2 is FYNNEI in the germline V gene. The CDR3 consists of 13 residues. The V gene end was trimmed by 11 bases and the J gene end by 4 bases; junction bases not matched to a gene: 9. The DNA of the CDR3 is TGTGCCCGTTCGACAGGGGCCGGCACTGAAGCTTTCTTT. Amino acids: CARSTGAGTEAFF.